This T cell receptor (beta chain) was retrieved from a study of T cells after yellow fever vaccination. Whole-study results and caveats: Most clones from primary vaccination were detected again post-booster (approximately 96% CD4, around 88% CD8). Abundant clonotypes from the bulk population could have been carried over as contaminants into FACS-sorted repertoires.

Of note for this clonotype: Its target is not known.

V was clipped by 5 bases and J by 2 bases, with 15 bases between them. Germline CDR1 and CDR2: SGHNT and YYREEE (reference sequence). This CDR3 has 15 residues. Generation of TCR cDNA used 5'RACE template switching (which added a universal primer site and UMIs). TCRdb passed the 5' RACE reads through MiXCR, listing each CDR3 protein once. The sample records 310,000 or so distinct CDR3 sequences, around 7% being singletons. The starting material was PBMCs, obtained roughly seven weeks after the first yellow fever vaccination. The TCR comes from a man between 18 and 35 years old who received the YFV17D yellow fever vaccine. The rearrangement uses TRBV5-4 and TRBJ2-3, with no clear D. The CDR3 sequence is CASSGERANTDTQYF. DNA of the CDR3: TGTGCCAGCAGTGGAGAACGGGCCAACACAGATACGCAGTATTTT.